The clone carrying this T cell receptor beta chain was picked up a small number of times. The source material, RNA transcripts, was used to amplify TCR beta CDR3 regions. The TCR CDR3 was amplified in a first-round RT-PCR using the HTBI primer set. One entry per CDR3 protein results from TCRdb running MiXCR on the multiplex PCR reads. The sample includes 250,000 to 350,000 distinct CDR3 sequences, over 15% seen only once; the top ten take over 50%. The source of the sample is a study of T cells in Graves' hyperthyroidism and ophthalmopathy. CDR1 is DFQATT, CDR2 SNEGSKA, per germline (reference sequence). V gave up 6 bases and J gave up 1 base; unmatched junction bases: 3. The CDR3 extends over 14 amino acids.

This receptor was identified in a woman aged 60-70 years with Graves' ophthalmopathy. Material for sequencing was blood. This chain uses TRBV20-1 with TRBJ2-7; TRBD2 aligns across 13 bases. The DNA for the CDR3 is TGCAGTGCCACTAGCGGGAGGGGGTCCTACGAGCAGTACTTC. Its translation is CSATSGRGSYEQYF.